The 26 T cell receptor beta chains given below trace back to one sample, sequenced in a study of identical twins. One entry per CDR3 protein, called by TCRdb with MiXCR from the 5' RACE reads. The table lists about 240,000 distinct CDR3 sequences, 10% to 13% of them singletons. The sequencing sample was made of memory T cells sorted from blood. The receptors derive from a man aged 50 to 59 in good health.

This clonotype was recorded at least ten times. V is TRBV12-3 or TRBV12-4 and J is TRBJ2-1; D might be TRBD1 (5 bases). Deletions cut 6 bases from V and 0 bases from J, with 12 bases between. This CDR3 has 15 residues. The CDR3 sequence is CASSPDSSSYNEQFF. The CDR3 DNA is TGTGCCAGCAGCCCTGACAGTAGCTCCTACAATGAGCAGTTCTTC.

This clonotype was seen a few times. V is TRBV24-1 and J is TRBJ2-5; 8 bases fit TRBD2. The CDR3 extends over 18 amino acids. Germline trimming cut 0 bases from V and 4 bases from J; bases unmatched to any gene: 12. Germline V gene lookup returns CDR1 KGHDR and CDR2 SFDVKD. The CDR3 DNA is TGTGCCACCAGTGATTTGCAGGCCCGTGCGGGGGGCCGAGAGACCCAGTACTTC. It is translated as CATSDLQARAGGRETQYF.

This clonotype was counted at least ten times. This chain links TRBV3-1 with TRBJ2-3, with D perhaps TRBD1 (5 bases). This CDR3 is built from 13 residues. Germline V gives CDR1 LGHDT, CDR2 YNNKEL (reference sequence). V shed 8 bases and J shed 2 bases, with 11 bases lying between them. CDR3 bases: TGTGCCAGCTCCCCAGGGAACACAGATACGCAGTATTTT. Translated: CASSPGNTDTQYF.

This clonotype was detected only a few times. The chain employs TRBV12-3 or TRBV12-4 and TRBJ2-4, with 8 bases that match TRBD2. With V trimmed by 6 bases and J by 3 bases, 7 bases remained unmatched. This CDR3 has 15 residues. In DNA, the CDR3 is TGTGCCAGCAGCCTCTCGGGGGGGAGCAAAAACATTCAGTACTTC. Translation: CASSLSGGSKNIQYF.

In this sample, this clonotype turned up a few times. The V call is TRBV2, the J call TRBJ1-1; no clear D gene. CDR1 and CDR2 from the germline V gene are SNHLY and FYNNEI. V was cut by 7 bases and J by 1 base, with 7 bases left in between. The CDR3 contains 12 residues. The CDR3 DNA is TGTGCCAGCAAGTATGGGAACACTGAAGCTTTCTTT. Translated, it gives CASKYGNTEAFF.

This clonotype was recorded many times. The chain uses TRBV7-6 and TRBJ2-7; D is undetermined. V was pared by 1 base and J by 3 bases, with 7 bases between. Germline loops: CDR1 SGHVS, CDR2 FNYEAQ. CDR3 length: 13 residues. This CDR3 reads CASSLGLGYEQYF. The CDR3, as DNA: TGTGCCAGCAGCTTAGGGTTGGGCTACGAGCAGTACTTC. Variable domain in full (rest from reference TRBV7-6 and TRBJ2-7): GAGVSQSPRYKVTKRGQDVALRCDPISGHVSLYWYRQALGQGPEFLTYFNYEAQQDKSGLPNDRFSAERPEGSISTLTIQRTEQRDSAMYRCASSLGLGYEQYFGPGTRLTVT.

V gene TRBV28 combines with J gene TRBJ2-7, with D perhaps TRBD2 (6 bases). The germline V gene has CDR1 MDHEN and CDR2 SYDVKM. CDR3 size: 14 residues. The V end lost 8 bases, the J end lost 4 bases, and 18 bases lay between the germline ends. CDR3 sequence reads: CASGGSAEVYEQYF. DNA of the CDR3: TGTGCCAGCGGGGGGTCGGCAGAAGTTTACGAGCAGTACTTC. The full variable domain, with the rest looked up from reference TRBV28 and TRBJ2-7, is DVKVTQSSRYLVKRTGEKVFLECVQDMDHENMFWYRQDPGLGLRLIYFSYDVKMKEKGDIPEGYSVSREKKERFSLILESASTNQTSMYLCASGGSAEVYEQYFGPGTRLTVT.

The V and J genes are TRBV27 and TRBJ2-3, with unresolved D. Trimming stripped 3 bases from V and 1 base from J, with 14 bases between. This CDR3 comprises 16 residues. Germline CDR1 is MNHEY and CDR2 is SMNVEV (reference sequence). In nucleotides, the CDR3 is TGTGCCAGCAGTTTTATTTCGTGGCAGGGCACAGATACGCAGTATTTT. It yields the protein CASSFISWQGTDTQYF.

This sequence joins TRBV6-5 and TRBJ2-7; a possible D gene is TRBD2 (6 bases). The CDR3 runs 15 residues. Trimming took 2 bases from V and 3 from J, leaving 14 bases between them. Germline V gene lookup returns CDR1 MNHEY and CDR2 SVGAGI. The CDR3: CASSYRPRGFYEQYF. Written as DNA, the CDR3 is TGTGCCAGCAGTTACAGGCCCCGGGGGTTCTACGAGCAGTACTTC.

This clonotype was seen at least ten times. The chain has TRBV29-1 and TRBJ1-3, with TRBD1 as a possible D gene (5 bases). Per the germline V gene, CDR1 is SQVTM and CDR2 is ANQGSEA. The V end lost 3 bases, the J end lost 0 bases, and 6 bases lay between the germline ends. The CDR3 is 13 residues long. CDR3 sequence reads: CSVDGGSGNTIYF. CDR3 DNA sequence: TGCAGCGTTGATGGGGGCTCTGGAAACACCATATATTTT.

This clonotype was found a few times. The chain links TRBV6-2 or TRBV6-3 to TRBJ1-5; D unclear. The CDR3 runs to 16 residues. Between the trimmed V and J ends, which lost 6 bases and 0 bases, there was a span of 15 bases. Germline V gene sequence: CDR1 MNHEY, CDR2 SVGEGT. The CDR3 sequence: CASSPVAVNSNQPQHF. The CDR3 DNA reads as TGTGCCAGCAGCCCCGTCGCAGTGAATAGCAATCAGCCCCAGCATTTT.

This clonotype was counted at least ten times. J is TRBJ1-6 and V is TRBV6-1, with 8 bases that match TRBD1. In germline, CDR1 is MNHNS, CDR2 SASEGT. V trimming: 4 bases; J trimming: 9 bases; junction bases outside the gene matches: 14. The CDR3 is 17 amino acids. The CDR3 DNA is TGTGCCAGCAGTGCTTTCACCGGACAGGGCTCGGGTTCACCCCTCCACTTT. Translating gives CASSAFTGQGSGSPLHF.

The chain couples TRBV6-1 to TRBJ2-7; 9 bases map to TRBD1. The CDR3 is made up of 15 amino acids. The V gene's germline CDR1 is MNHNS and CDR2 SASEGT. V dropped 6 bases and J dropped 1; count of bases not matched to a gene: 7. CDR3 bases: TGTGCCAGCAGCCTCGGGACAGGGACATCCTACGAGCAGTACTTC. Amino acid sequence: CASSLGTGTSYEQYF.

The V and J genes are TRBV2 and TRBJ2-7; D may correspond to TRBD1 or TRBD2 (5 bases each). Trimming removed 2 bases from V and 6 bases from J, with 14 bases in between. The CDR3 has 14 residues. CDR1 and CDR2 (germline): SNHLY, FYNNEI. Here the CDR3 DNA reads TGTGCCAGCAGTGAATGGGGGAAGGATGGCGAGCAGTACTTC. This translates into CASSEWGKDGEQYF.

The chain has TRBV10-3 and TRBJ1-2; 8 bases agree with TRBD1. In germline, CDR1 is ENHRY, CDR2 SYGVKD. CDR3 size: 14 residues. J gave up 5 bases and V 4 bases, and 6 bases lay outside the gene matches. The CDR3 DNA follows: TGTGCCATCAGTGCCGGGACAGGATTGTATGGCTACACCTTC. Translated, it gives CAISAGTGLYGYTF.

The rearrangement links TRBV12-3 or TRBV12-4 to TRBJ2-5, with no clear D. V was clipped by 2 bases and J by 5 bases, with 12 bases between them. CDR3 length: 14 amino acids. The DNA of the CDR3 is TGTGCCAGCAGTTTAACCCCCTCCCAGGAGACCCAGTACTTC. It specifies CASSLTPSQETQYF.

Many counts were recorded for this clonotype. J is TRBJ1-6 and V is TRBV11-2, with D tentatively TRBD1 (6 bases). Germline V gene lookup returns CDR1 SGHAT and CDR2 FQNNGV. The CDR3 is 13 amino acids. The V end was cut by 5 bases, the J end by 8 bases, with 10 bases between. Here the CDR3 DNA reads TGTGCCAGCAGCGCAAGGACAGATTCACCCCTCCACTTT. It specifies CASSARTDSPLHF.

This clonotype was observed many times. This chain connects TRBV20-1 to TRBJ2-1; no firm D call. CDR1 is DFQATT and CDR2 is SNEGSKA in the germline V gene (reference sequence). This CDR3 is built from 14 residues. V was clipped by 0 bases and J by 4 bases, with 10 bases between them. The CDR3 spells CSAREGQVYNEQFF. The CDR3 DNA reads TGCAGTGCTAGAGAAGGGCAAGTGTACAATGAGCAGTTCTTC.

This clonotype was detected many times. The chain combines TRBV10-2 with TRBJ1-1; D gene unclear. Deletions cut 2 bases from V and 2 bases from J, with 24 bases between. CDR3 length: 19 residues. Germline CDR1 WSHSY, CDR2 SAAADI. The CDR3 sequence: CASSEAGIGLGVVNTEAFF. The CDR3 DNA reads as TGCGCCAGCAGTGAGGCGGGAATTGGGCTCGGGGTCGTAAACACTGAAGCTTTCTTT.

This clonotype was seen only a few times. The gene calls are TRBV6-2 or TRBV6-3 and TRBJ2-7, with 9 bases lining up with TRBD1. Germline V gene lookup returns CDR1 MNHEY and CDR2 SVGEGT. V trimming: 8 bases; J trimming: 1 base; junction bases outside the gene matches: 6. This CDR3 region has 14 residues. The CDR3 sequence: CASRGQGISYEQYF. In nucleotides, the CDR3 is TGTGCCAGCCGTGGACAGGGGATATCCTACGAGCAGTACTTC.

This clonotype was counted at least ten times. The chain's CDR3 is CAISEPGQQETQYF. The CDR3 DNA follows: TGTGCCATCAGTGAGCCTGGACAGCAAGAGACCCAGTACTTC. The chain combines TRBV10-3 with TRBJ2-5; TRBD1 might be the D (6 bases). CDR3 size: 14 residues. Trimming left V 2 bases short and J 2 bases short, with 9 bases between. Germline values: CDR1 ENHRY, CDR2 SYGVKD.

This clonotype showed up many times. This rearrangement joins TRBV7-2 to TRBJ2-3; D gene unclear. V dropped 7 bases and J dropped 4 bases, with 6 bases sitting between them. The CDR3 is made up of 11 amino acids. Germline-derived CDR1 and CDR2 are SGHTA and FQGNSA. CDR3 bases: TGTGCCAGCACCGGATCAGATACGCAGTATTTT. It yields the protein CASTGSDTQYF. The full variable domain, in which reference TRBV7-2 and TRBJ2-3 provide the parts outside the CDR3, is GAGVSQSPSNKVTEKGKDVELRCDPISGHTALYWYRQSLGQGLEFLIYFQGNSAPDKSGLPSDRFSAERTGGSVSTLTIQRTQQEDSAVYLCASTGSDTQYFGPGTRLTVL.

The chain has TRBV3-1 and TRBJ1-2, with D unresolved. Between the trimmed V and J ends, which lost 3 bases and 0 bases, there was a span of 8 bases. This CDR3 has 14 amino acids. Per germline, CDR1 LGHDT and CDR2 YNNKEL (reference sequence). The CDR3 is CASSQVGTNYGYTF. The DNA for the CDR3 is TGTGCCAGCAGCCAGGTGGGGACTAACTATGGCTACACCTTC.

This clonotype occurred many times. The CDR3 DNA reads TGCGCCAGCACCGGCGTTATTAGCGGGGGCGAGCAGTACTTC. This sequence encodes CASTGVISGGEQYF. The chain couples TRBV10-2 to TRBJ2-7; TRBD2 agrees at 9 bases. The CDR3 length is 14 residues. Germline values: CDR1 WSHSY, CDR2 SAAADI. Losses at the gene ends were 7 bases for V and 6 bases for J; bases not matched to a gene: 10.

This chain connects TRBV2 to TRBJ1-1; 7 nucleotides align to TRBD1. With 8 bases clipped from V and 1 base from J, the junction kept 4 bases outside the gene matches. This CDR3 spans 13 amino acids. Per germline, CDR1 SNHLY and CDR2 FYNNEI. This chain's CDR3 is CASLGQANTEAFF. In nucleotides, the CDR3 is TGTGCCAGCCTTGGACAGGCGAACACTGAAGCTTTCTTT.

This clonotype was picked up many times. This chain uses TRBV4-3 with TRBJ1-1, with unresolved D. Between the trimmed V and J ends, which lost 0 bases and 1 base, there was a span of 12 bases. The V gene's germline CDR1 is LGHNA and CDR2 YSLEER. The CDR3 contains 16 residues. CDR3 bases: TGCGCCAGCAGCCAAGATTGGCTGACGGAGAACACTGAAGCTTTCTTT. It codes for CASSQDWLTENTEAFF.